Here is one TCR beta chain with its context. Its target is not known. This entry comes from a study of cytomegalovirus exposure and HLA in healthy donors. Study results and limitations: Later, an analysis showed that TCR beta chains associated with HLA were more clonally expanded than others that were equally common. Further analysis was carried out later, and it showed several of the most significant clusters appearing linked to common viral pathogens.

60 Vbeta and 13 Jbeta primers were used in PCR. TCRdb keeps only in-frame clones here, not all; method: immunoSEQ multiplex PCR. The table for this sample gives 200,000 to 250,000 clones. The specimen sequenced was PBMCs. This TCR was sampled from a woman in her twenties or thirties in good health and CMV-seropositive.

CDR3 DNA sequence: TGTGCCAGCAGTGAGTTTCTCACTGAAGCTTTCTTT. Amino acids: CASSEFLTEAFF. The gene calls are TRBV6-1 and TRBJ1-1; unclear D gene. V was clipped by 3 bases and J by 4 bases, with 6 bases between them. Germline CDR1 and CDR2: MNHNS and SASEGT. The CDR3 runs to 12 residues.